Below are 32 T cell receptor beta chains sequenced from a single sample in a study of a mutant IDH1 vaccine in newly diagnosed glioma. No antigen has been identified for these receptors. The sample's time point: week 11, during vaccination. It was 300 ug of mutant IDH1 20-mer peptide that made up each vaccine dose, given with topical imiquimod. Assay used: immunoSEQ multiplex PCR; TCRdb lists only in-frame clones, some missing. The data contain about 60,000 clones, under 90% of them singletons. Source: PBMCs, taken from a glioma patient whose treatment included an IDH1 peptide vaccine. Receptor source: a man aged 25-45 years with glioma.

The rearrangement links TRBV7-9 to TRBJ1-2, with unresolved D. In germline, CDR1 is SEHNR, CDR2 FQNEAQ (reference sequence). V lost 5 bases and J 1 base, leaving 14 bases between the germline ends. The CDR3 loop spans 15 amino acids. The CDR3 DNA follows: TGTGCCAGCAGCCGGGGATCCGGGTTTAACTATGGCTACACCTTC. As protein: CASSRGSGFNYGYTF.

V usage is TRBV29-1 and J usage is TRBJ1-1; D is perhaps TRBD1 (5 bases). Trimming took 4 bases from V and 0 from J, leaving 9 bases between them. The V gene's germline CDR1 is SQVTM and CDR2 ANQGSEA. The CDR3 covers 13 residues. In nucleotides, the CDR3 is TGCAGCGTTGTGAGGGGATTGAACACTGAAGCTTTCTTT. It encodes CSVVRGLNTEAFF.

The chain recombines TRBV7-9 with TRBJ2-7, with 10 bases that match TRBD1. The trim removed 3 bases at V and 6 bases at J, leaving 2 bases unmatched. The germline V gene encodes CDR1 SEHNR and CDR2 FQNEAQ (reference sequence). The CDR3 consists of 13 residues. The CDR3 sequence: CASSFGQGGEQYF. The CDR3 nucleotides are TGTGCCAGCAGCTTTGGACAGGGGGGCGAGCAGTACTTC.

This clone occurred once. The chain couples TRBV29-1 to TRBJ1-1; D may be TRBD1 (6 bases). Germline CDR1 is SQVTM and CDR2 is ANQGSEA. V lost 7 bases, J lost 1 base, and 13 bases lay in between. The CDR3 runs to 13 residues. CDR3: CSASRGTNTEAFF. The DNA for the CDR3 is TGCAGCGCTTCGAGGGGGACGAACACTGAAGCTTTCTTT.

The chain links TRBV7-8 to TRBJ2-7; D gene uncertain. Germline-derived CDR1 and CDR2 are SGHVS and FQNEAQ. This CDR3 has 12 residues. V was pared by 5 bases and J by 0 bases, with 5 bases between. The CDR3 loop reads CASSVLSYEQYF. The DNA of the CDR3 is TGTGCCAGCAGCGTTCTCTCCTACGAGCAGTACTTC.

J is TRBJ1-2 and V is TRBV30; 8 bases fit TRBD1. From germline, CDR1 is GTSNPN and CDR2 SVGIG (reference sequence). V gave up 0 bases and J gave up 1 base; unmatched junction bases: 4. The CDR3 consists of 15 residues. In DNA form, the CDR3 reads TGTGCCTGGAGTGTAGAACAGGGGGTTAACTATGGCTACACCTTC. Translation gives CAWSVEQGVNYGYTF.

CDR3 nucleotide sequence: TGTGCCAGTTGGCCTGGACAGGACTCCTACGAGCAGTACTTC. This codes for CASWPGQDSYEQYF. This chain uses TRBV28 with TRBJ2-7; 7 positions match TRBD1. Germline loops: CDR1 MDHEN, CDR2 SYDVKM. The trim removed 9 bases at V and 0 bases at J, leaving 8 bases unmatched. The CDR3 runs to 14 residues.

The chain joins TRBV10-3 to TRBJ2-7; maybe TRBD1 (6 bases). CDR1 and CDR2 from the germline V gene are ENHRY and SYGVKD. Trimming stripped 2 bases from V and 2 bases from J, with 10 bases between. This CDR3 has 14 residues. As DNA, the CDR3 is TGTGCCATCAGTGAGGGCAGGGGAACCTACGAGCAGTACTTC. Its translation: CAISEGRGTYEQYF.

J is TRBJ2-5 and V is TRBV28; TRBD2 aligns across 8 bases. CDR3 length: 13 amino acids. V trimming: 10 bases; J trimming: 5 bases; junction bases outside the gene matches: 9. Germline lookup yields CDR1 MDHEN and CDR2 SYDVKM. The CDR3 nucleotides are TGTGCCATCCACGGGACTAGGGGGGAGACCCAGTACTTC. Protein product: CAIHGTRGETQYF.

In its sample, this clone was seen a few times. The chain's CDR3 is CASSLVGLDQPQHF. The CDR3 nucleotides read TGCGCCAGCAGCTTGGTCGGGTTGGATCAGCCCCAGCATTTT. The chain is built from TRBV5-1 and TRBJ1-5; no reliable D call. The CDR3 has 14 amino acids. Per the germline V gene, CDR1 is SGHRS and CDR2 is YFSETQ. Between the trimmed V and J ends, which lost 0 bases and 5 bases, there was a span of 9 bases. Filled out from reference TRBV5-1 and TRBJ1-5, the complete variable domain reads KAGVTQTPRYLIKTRGQQVTLSCSPISGHRSVSWYQQTPGQGLQFLFEYFSETQRNKGNFPGRFSGRQFSNSRSEMNVSTLELGDSALYLCASSLVGLDQPQHFGDGTRLSIL.

This clone was detected only a few times. This rearrangement joins TRBV7-9 to TRBJ2-5; D gene ambiguous. CDR1 SEHNR and CDR2 FQNEAQ come from the germline V gene (reference sequence). V was cut by 1 base and J by 5 bases, with 5 bases left in between. CDR3 length equals 12 residues. DNA of the CDR3: TGTGCCAGCAGCTTAGTAGGGGAGACCCAGTACTTC. Its protein product is CASSLVGETQYF.

V and J are TRBV30 and TRBJ1-2, with 7 bases fitting TRBD1. The CDR3 length is 13 residues. Per germline, CDR1 GTSNPN and CDR2 SVGIG (reference sequence). J lost 8 bases, V lost 8 bases, and 14 bases had no gene match. The CDR3 sequence is CAGHQDRVYGYTF. The CDR3 DNA reads as TGTGCCGGACACCAAGACAGGGTCTACGGCTACACCTTC.

Turning to this clone: This specimen includes other DNA sequences encoding the same CDR3. V usage is TRBV20-1 and J usage is TRBJ2-3; no firm D call. The CDR3 is 11 amino acids. Germline V CDR1 and CDR2: DFQATT, SNEGSKA (reference sequence). Deletions cut 1 base from V and 4 bases from J, with 3 bases between. The CDR3 loop is CSARVADTQYF. CDR3 coding DNA: TGCAGTGCTAGAGTAGCAGATACGCAGTATTTT.

This rearrangement joins TRBV21-1 to TRBJ1-5. TRBV21-1 is a known pseudogene. This CDR3 has 14 residues. The CDR3 reads CASLRRSFNQPQHF. The CDR3 region has the DNA TGTGCCAGCCTCCGAAGGTCATTCAATCAGCCCCAGCATTTT.

This CDR3 reads CASSATGSVYEQYF. CDR3 nucleotides: TGTGCCAGCAGCGCGACGGGATCAGTCTACGAGCAGTACTTC. The J gene is TRBJ2-7, the V gene TRBV5-5; TRBD2 is a possible D gene (5 bases). Trimming shortened V by 4 bases and J by 3 bases, and 14 bases separated the two germline ends. The V gene's germline CDR1 is SGHKS and CDR2 YYEKEE (reference sequence). The CDR3 runs to 14 residues. The full variable domain, rest sourced from reference TRBV5-5 and TRBJ2-7, is DAGVTQSPTHLIKTRGQQVTLRCSPISGHKSVSWYQQVLGQGPQFIFQYYEKEERGRGNFPDRFSARQFPNYSSELNVNALLLGDSALYLCASSATGSVYEQYFGPGTRLTVT.

This rearrangement joins TRBV19 to TRBJ2-1; D may be TRBD1 (6 bases). The CDR3 is 15 residues long. V was cut by 2 bases and J by 5 bases, with 13 bases left in between. Germline CDR1 and CDR2: LNHDA and SQIVND (reference sequence). CDR3 loop: CASSIFRGTDNEQFF. The CDR3, as DNA: TGTGCCAGTAGTATATTCAGGGGAACTGACAATGAGCAGTTCTTC.

V usage is TRBV5-1 and J usage is TRBJ2-7; 10 positions match TRBD1. CDR3 length: 15 amino acids. The germline V gene encodes CDR1 SGHRS and CDR2 YFSETQ. V was clipped by 4 bases and J by 6 bases; unmatched bases: 10. The CDR3 spells CASSPSTGGPLEQYF. The CDR3 DNA is TGCGCCAGCAGCCCCTCGACAGGGGGCCCCCTCGAGCAGTACTTC.

The chain links TRBV5-1 to TRBJ2-7; 16 nucleotides agree with TRBD2. This CDR3 region has 16 residues. CDR1 SGHRS and CDR2 YFSETQ come from the germline V gene. V was clipped by 4 bases and J by 2 bases; unmatched bases: 3. CDR3 in DNA: TGCGCCAGCAGCCCTGGGACTAGCGGGAGGGCCTACGAGCAGTACTTC. It is translated as CASSPGTSGRAYEQYF.

The rearrangement links TRBV4-1 to TRBJ2-7; the match to TRBD2 covers 13 bases. Germline V CDR1 and CDR2: MGHRA, YSYEKL. The CDR3 runs to 15 residues. The V segment lost 5 bases and the J segment 5 bases; nucleotides outside the gene matches: 6. CDR3 nucleotide sequence: TGCGCCAGCAGCTTACTAGCGGGGGGGCCGGACGAGCAGTACTTC. It codes for CASSLLAGGPDEQYF.

The J gene is TRBJ2-5, the V gene TRBV5-1; maybe TRBD2 (5 bases). V was cut by 0 bases and J by 11 bases, with 14 bases left in between. The CDR3 is 13 residues long. CDR1 SGHRS and CDR2 YFSETQ come from the germline V gene. CDR3 DNA sequence: TGCGCCAGCAGCTTGGAGGTACAAAGGGAGCAGTACTTC. As protein: CASSLEVQREQYF.

The chain uses TRBV5-6 and TRBJ2-5, with no clear D. The ends were cut back, 3 bases at V and 1 base at J, with 13 bases in the middle. Per the germline V gene, CDR1 is SGHDT and CDR2 is YYEEEE. The CDR3 runs to 15 residues. The CDR3 loop reads CASSYGPPGQETQYF. The CDR3 bases are TGTGCCAGCAGCTACGGGCCCCCCGGCCAAGAGACCCAGTACTTC.

Concerning this clone: The germline gene is not matched at one end of the junction; a read error may be the cause. The V gene is TRBV29-1, the J gene TRBJ1-3; the D gene is possibly TRBD1 (5 bases). CDR1 SQVTM and CDR2 ANQGSEA come from the germline V gene. There are 16 residues in the CDR3. The CDR3 sequence is CSVLLTDTYSGNTTYF. CDR3 nucleotide sequence: TGCAGCGTCCTACTAACGGACACTTACTCTGGAAACACCACATATTTT.

V and J are TRBV19 and TRBJ1-5; a weak D match, TRBD1 (5 bases). This CDR3 spans 14 amino acids. V dropped 3 bases and J dropped 1 base, with 7 bases sitting between them. From germline, CDR1 is LNHDA and CDR2 SQIVND (reference sequence). DNA of the CDR3: TGTGCCAGTAGTATCGGGACCAGCAATCAGCCCCAGCATTTT. Protein sequence: CASSIGTSNQPQHF.

The rearrangement joins TRBV27 to TRBJ2-1; the D gene is possibly TRBD1 (6 bases). V lost 8 bases and J 5 bases, leaving 16 bases between the germline ends. From germline, CDR1 is MNHEY and CDR2 SMNVEV (reference sequence). The CDR3 is made up of 14 amino acids. The CDR3 DNA follows: TGTGCCAGCTCTGATTGGGGGCCCAACAATGAGCAGTTCTTC. This translates into CASSDWGPNNEQFF.

The genes are TRBV7-9 and TRBJ2-7; possible D gene TRBD2, 5 bases. The ends were cut back, 5 bases at V and 5 bases at J, with 19 bases in the middle. Germline V gives CDR1 SEHNR, CDR2 FQNEAQ (reference sequence). The CDR3 is 15 amino acids. CDR3 nucleotides: TGTGCCAGCAGCCCGCTGGGCGACGGGATCAACGAGCAGTACTTC. Translating gives CASSPLGDGINEQYF.

This clone was observed a few times. In DNA form, the CDR3 reads TGCGCCAGCAGCTTTGGTGGAGATACGCAGTATTTT. Its protein product is CASSFGGDTQYF. V and J are TRBV5-1 and TRBJ2-3, with no clear D. CDR1 and CDR2 from the germline V gene are SGHRS and YFSETQ. This CDR3 region has 12 residues. V was shortened by 2 bases and J by 5 bases, with 6 bases between the two germline ends.

The chain combines TRBV28 with TRBJ2-7, with 9 bases that match TRBD2. After removal of 3 bases from V and 6 bases from J, the junction contained 9 bases not matched to a gene. Per the germline V gene, CDR1 is MDHEN and CDR2 is SYDVKM. The CDR3 runs to 15 residues. The CDR3, as DNA: TGTGCCAGCAGTTTTATAGCGGGAGCTCTCATCGAGCAGTACTTC. Residues: CASSFIAGALIEQYF.

V and J are TRBV5-1 and TRBJ2-3, with TRBD2 identical over 10 bases. CDR3 size: 15 residues. With V trimmed by 4 bases and J by 4 bases, 6 bases remained unmatched. CDR1 and CDR2 (germline): SGHRS, YFSETQ. CDR3 DNA sequence: TGCGCCAGCAGCCTTCTAGCGGGAGAGTCAGATACGCAGTATTTT. The encoded protein is CASSLLAGESDTQYF. Combining the CDR3 with reference TRBV5-1 and TRBJ2-3 gives the whole variable domain KAGVTQTPRYLIKTRGQQVTLSCSPISGHRSVSWYQQTPGQGLQFLFEYFSETQRNKGNFPGRFSGRQFSNSRSEMNVSTLELGDSALYLCASSLLAGESDTQYFGPGTRLTVL.

The chain couples TRBV11-2 to TRBJ2-1, with D maybe TRBD1 (7 bases). The germline V and J ends were trimmed by 5 bases and 7 bases, with 24 bases remaining between them. The germline gives CDR1 SGHAT, CDR2 FQNNGV. This CDR3 is built from 17 residues. CDR3 sequence reads: CASSPIRGDRSRNEQFF. Here the CDR3 DNA reads TGTGCCAGCAGCCCAATAAGGGGGGACAGAAGTAGAAATGAGCAGTTCTTC. Full variable domain (remainder filled in from reference TRBV11-2 and TRBJ2-1): EAGVAQSPRYKIIEKRQSVAFWCNPISGHATLYWYQQILGQGPKLLIQFQNNGVVDDSQLPKDRFSAERLKGVDSTLKIQPAKLEDSAVYLCASSPIRGDRSRNEQFFGPGTRLTVL.

This sequence joins TRBV28 and TRBJ1-2; 9 bases match TRBD1. The CDR3 is made up of 15 amino acids. Germline values: CDR1 MDHEN, CDR2 SYDVKM. The J segment lost 8 bases and the V segment lost 1 base, leaving 8 bases of the junction unmatched. The CDR3 is CASSLSRTGVVGYTF. The CDR3 DNA is TGTGCCAGCAGTTTATCACGGACAGGGGTTGTGGGCTACACCTTC.

The chain employs TRBV7-6 and TRBJ2-7, with D perhaps matching TRBD1 (5 bases). The CDR3 sequence is 15 residues long. CDR1 and CDR2 (germline): SGHVS, FNYEAQ. Trimming left V 1 base short and J 0 bases short, with 10 bases between. The CDR3 DNA follows: TGTGCCAGCAGCTTAGAACAGGCTAGCTCCTACGAGCAGTACTTC. Encoded protein: CASSLEQASSYEQYF.

The table lists this clone with a count of one. This sequence joins TRBV6-1 and TRBJ2-2; TRBD2 matches at 7 bases. After removal of 7 bases from V and 6 bases from J, the junction contained 8 bases not matched to a gene. The CDR3 spans 14 residues. CDR1 and CDR2 from the germline V gene are MNHNS and SASEGT. CDR3 sequence reads: CASIESGDAGELFF. The CDR3 nucleotides are TGTGCCAGCATCGAAAGCGGGGACGCCGGGGAGCTGTTTTTT.